A single sample is the source of the 14 T cell receptor beta chains below, sequenced in a study of early stage breast cancer tumors (dated by TCRdb to 2015 to 2018). The receptor library was made with the immunoSEQ multiplex PCR assay. The table comes from immuneACCESS by way of TCRdb, which keeps in-frame sequences with V and J called. Part of the clones is missing from these tables; in studies checked, under half for an unresolved V gene and the rest for unknown reasons. The sample has about 9,000 clones on record, 71% of them singletons. The biggest ten clones account for approximately 17% of the sample. The source material was normal breast tissue next to the tumor. The receptor set was obtained from a person between 60 and 70 years old with breast cancer.

This clone was recorded only once. This chain joins TRBV11-2 and TRBJ2-5, with 10 positions matching TRBD2. V shed 5 bases and J 5 bases; nucleotides not matched to a gene: 8. The CDR3 runs 15 residues. The germline CDR1 and CDR2 sequences are SGHAT and FQNNGV. CDR3 coding DNA: TGTGCCAGCAGCAAGCTAGCGGGAGTAAGGGAGACCCAGTACTTC. Translated, it gives CASSKLAGVRETQYF. Together with reference TRBV11-2 and TRBJ2-5, the CDR3 gives the full variable domain: EAGVAQSPRYKIIEKRQSVAFWCNPISGHATLYWYQQILGQGPKLLIQFQNNGVVDDSQLPKDRFSAERLKGVDSTLKIQPAKLEDSAVYLCASSKLAGVRETQYFGPGTRLLVL.

V and J are TRBV14 and TRBJ2-1, with 8 bases lining up with TRBD2. CDR3 length equals 17 residues. J was trimmed by 1 base and V by 5 bases; bases with no gene match: 10. CDR1 and CDR2 from the germline V gene are SGHDN and FVKESK. The CDR3 is CASSSRSGSNSYNEQFF. In nucleotides, the CDR3 is TGTGCCAGCAGCTCCCGGAGCGGGAGTAATTCCTACAATGAGCAGTTCTTC.

CDR3 sequence: CASSFGTGPGVLFF. For the CDR3, the DNA is TGTGCCAGCAGCTTTGGGACAGGACCCGGTGTGCTGTTTTTT. V is TRBV5-6 and J is TRBJ1-4; TRBD1 matches at 8 bases. CDR3 length equals 14 residues. The ends lost 2 bases at V and 14 bases at J; junction bases unmatched: 11. The V gene's germline CDR1 is SGHDT and CDR2 YYEEEE.

The V call is TRBV11-2, the J call TRBJ2-5, with TRBD1 matching 7 bases. The V gene's germline CDR1 is SGHAT and CDR2 FQNNGV. After removal of 5 bases from V and 0 bases from J, the junction contained 6 bases not matched to a gene. This CDR3 is 15 amino acids long. CDR3 residues: CASSHGTDNQETQYF. CDR3 nucleotides: TGTGCCAGCAGCCATGGGACAGACAACCAAGAGACCCAGTACTTC. The full variable domain, with the rest looked up from reference TRBV11-2 and TRBJ2-5, is EAGVAQSPRYKIIEKRQSVAFWCNPISGHATLYWYQQILGQGPKLLIQFQNNGVVDDSQLPKDRFSAERLKGVDSTLKIQPAKLEDSAVYLCASSHGTDNQETQYFGPGTRLLVL.

The chain links TRBV19 to TRBJ2-1, with 15 nucleotides matching TRBD2. CDR1 is LNHDA, CDR2 SQIVND, per germline (reference sequence). With V trimmed by 0 bases and J by 7 bases, 7 bases remained unmatched. This CDR3 spans 18 amino acids. The CDR3 sequence is CASSIEGVGLAGGNEQFF. The CDR3 DNA reads TGTGCCAGTAGTATAGAGGGAGTGGGACTAGCGGGAGGTAATGAGCAGTTCTTC. The full variable domain, with the rest looked up from reference TRBV19 and TRBJ2-1, is DGGITQSPKYLFRKEGQNVTLSCEQNLNHDAMYWYRQDPGQGLRLIYYSQIVNDFQKGDIAEGYSVSREKKESFPLTVTSAQKNPTAFYLCASSIEGVGLAGGNEQFFGPGTRLTVL.

The DNA of the CDR3 is TGCGCCAGCAGCTTGGGCGGATTCCCAGATACGCAGTATTTT. Protein product: CASSLGGFPDTQYF. The rearrangement uses TRBV5-1 and TRBJ2-3; D is undetermined. The germline gives CDR1 SGHRS, CDR2 YFSETQ. The CDR3 totals 14 residues. V lost 0 bases to trimming and J lost 4 bases, with 9 bases between them.

This sequence joins TRBV7-9 and TRBJ2-1; TRBD2 agrees at 10 bases. Trimming at V came to 4 bases and at J to 7 bases, leaving 7 bases not matched to a gene. The CDR3 is 15 residues long. CDR1 and CDR2 (germline): SEHNR, FQNEAQ (reference sequence). In DNA form, the CDR3 reads TGTGCCAGCAGCTCTCTAGCGGGAGCGTATAATGAGCAGTTCTTC. Translated, it gives CASSSLAGAYNEQFF.

This chain connects TRBV18 to TRBJ2-3, with TRBD1 matching over 9 bases. This CDR3 contains 13 residues. J lost 4 bases, V lost 5 bases, and 1 base had no gene match. CDR1 and CDR2 (germline): KGHSH, LQKENI. CDR3 amino acids: CASSWDRADTQYF. CDR3 in DNA: TGTGCCAGCTCATGGGACAGGGCAGATACGCAGTATTTT.

This clone was counted only a few times. V and J are TRBV27 and TRBJ2-1; TRBD2 matches at 9 bases. Unmatched junction bases numbered 2, after V lost 3 bases and J lost 5 bases. The CDR3 sequence is 14 residues long. Germline CDR1 and CDR2: MNHEY and SMNVEV (reference sequence). This CDR3 reads CASSFSGSHNEQFF. CDR3 bases: TGTGCCAGCAGTTTTAGCGGGAGCCACAATGAGCAGTTCTTC.

This clone appeared once. The genes are TRBV7-2 and TRBJ2-7; weak D call: TRBD2 (7 bases). The CDR3 covers 14 residues. Trimming took 0 bases from V and 3 from J, leaving 9 bases between them. Germline CDR1 is SGHTA and CDR2 is FQGNSA. The CDR3 sequence: CASSLARGGYEQYF. The CDR3, as DNA: TGTGCCAGCAGCTTAGCTAGGGGGGGCTACGAGCAGTACTTC.

This chain joins TRBV6-5 and TRBJ2-3, with 8 bases fitting TRBD2. The V gene's germline CDR1 is MNHEY and CDR2 SVGAGI. J gave up 4 bases and V 2 bases, and 8 bases lay outside the gene matches. This CDR3 contains 16 residues. CDR3 nucleotides: TGTGCCAGCAGTTACCAGGCGGGAGGAGTGTCAGATACGCAGTATTTT. Its protein product is CASSYQAGGVSDTQYF.

This clone turned up a few times. CDR3 sequence: CASSASSGSRTEAFF. The DNA for the CDR3 is TGTGCCAGCAGCGCGAGCTCCGGGAGCCGCACTGAAGCTTTCTTT. J is TRBJ1-1 and V is TRBV2, with D unresolved. The V and J ends lost 6 bases and 4 bases respectively, with 18 bases between them. This CDR3 region has 15 residues. The germline gives CDR1 SNHLY, CDR2 FYNNEI.

V gene TRBV11-3 combines with J gene TRBJ2-7; TRBD1 agrees at 11 bases. The ends lost 4 bases at V and 5 bases at J; junction bases unmatched: 7. Per germline, CDR1 SGHNT and CDR2 YENEEA. The CDR3 extends over 15 amino acids. CDR3 sequence (DNA): TGTGCCAGCAGCTCCCGGGACAGGGGGAGGCACGAGCAGTACTTC. It codes for CASSSRDRGRHEQYF.

The chain combines TRBV19 with TRBJ2-5; 8 positions match TRBD1. Germline CDR1 LNHDA, CDR2 SQIVND (reference sequence). The CDR3 is made up of 14 amino acids. Trimming took 5 bases from V and 5 from J; bases not matched to a gene: 7. CDR3 bases: TGTGCCAGTAGTGACAGGGGTCTAGGGGAGACCCAGTACTTC. Translation gives CASSDRGLGETQYF.